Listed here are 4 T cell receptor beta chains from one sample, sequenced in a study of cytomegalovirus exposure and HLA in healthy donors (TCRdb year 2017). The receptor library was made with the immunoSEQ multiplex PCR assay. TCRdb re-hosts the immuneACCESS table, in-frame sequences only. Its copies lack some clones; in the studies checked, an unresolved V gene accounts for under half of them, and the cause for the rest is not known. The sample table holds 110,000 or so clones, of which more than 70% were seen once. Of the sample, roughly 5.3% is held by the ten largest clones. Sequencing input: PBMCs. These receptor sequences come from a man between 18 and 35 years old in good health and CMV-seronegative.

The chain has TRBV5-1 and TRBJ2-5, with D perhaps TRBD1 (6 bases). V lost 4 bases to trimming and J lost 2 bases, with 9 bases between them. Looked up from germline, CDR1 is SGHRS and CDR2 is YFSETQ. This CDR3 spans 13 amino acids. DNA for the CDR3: TGCGCCAGCAGCGCCCAGGGGCAAGAGACCCAGTACTTC. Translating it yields CASSAQGQETQYF.

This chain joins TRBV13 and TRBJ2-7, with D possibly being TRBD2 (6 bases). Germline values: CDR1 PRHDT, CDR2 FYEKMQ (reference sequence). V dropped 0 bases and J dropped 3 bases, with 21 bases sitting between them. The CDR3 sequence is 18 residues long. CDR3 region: CASSLGLNSGLHGYEQYF. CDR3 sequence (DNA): TGTGCCAGCAGCTTAGGCTTGAATAGCGGACTTCATGGCTACGAGCAGTACTTC.

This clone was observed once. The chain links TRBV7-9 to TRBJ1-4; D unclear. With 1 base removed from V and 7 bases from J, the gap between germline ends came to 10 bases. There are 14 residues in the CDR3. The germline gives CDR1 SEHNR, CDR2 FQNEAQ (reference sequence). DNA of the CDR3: TGTGCCAGCAGCTTAGGATCGGCGGGTGAAAAACTGTTTTTT. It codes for CASSLGSAGEKLFF.

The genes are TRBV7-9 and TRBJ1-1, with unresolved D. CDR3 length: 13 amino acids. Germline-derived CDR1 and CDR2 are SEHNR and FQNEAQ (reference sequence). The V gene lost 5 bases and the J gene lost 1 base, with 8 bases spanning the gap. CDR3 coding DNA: TGTGCCAGCAGCCTGTCGGGGAACACTGAAGCTTTCTTT. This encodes CASSLSGNTEAFF.